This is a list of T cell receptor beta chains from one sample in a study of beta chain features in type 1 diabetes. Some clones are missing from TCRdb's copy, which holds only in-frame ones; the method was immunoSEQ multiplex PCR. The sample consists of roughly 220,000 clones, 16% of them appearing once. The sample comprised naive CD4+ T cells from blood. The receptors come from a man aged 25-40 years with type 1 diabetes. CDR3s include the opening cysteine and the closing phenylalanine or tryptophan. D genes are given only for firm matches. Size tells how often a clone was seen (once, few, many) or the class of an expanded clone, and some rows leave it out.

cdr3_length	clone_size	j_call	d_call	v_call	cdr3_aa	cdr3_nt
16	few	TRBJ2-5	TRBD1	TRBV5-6	CASSLGPQGRQETQYF	TGTGCCAGCAGCTTGGGGCCACAGGGGCGCCAAGAGACCCAGTACTTC
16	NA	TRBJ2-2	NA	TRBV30	CAWSAYSGTVSGELFF	TGTGCCTGGAGTGCATATTCCGGGACGGTCAGCGGGGAGCTGTTTTTT
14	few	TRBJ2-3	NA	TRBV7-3	CASSKGTSTDTQYF	TGTGCCAGCAGCAAAGGGACTAGCACAGATACGCAGTATTTT
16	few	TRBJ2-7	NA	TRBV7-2	CASSLELGRGGDEQYF	TGTGCCAGCAGCTTAGAATTAGGCAGGGGAGGCGACGAGCAGTACTTC
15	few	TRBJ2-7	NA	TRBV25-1	CASSAAGTNRHEQYF	TGTGCCAGCAGTGCTGCGGGGACCAACCGGCACGAGCAGTACTTC
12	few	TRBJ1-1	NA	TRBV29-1	CSVRTGNTEAFF	TGCAGCGTTCGCACAGGGAACACTGAAGCTTTCTTT
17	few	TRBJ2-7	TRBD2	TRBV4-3	CASSQEDSAGGSYEQYF	TGCGCCAGCAGCCAAGAGGATTCAGCGGGAGGGTCCTACGAGCAGTACTTC
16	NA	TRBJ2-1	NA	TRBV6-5	CASSYWVGVSQDEQFF	TGTGCCAGCAGTTACTGGGTCGGCGTTAGCCAGGATGAGCAGTTCTTC
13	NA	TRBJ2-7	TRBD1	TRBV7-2	CASSSDRGNEQYF	TGTGCCAGCAGCTCGGACAGGGGGAACGAGCAGTACTTC
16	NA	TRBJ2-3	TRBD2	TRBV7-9	CASSLASGTFADTQYF	TGTGCCAGCAGCTTAGCTAGCGGGACATTCGCAGATACGCAGTATTTT
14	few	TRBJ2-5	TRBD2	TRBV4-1	CASSLGGNQETQYF	TGCGCCAGCAGCCTGGGAGGGAACCAAGAGACCCAGTACTTC
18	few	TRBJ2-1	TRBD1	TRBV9	CASSSPLGTRDRYNEQFF	TGTGCCAGCAGCTCTCCCCTTGGTACCCGGGACAGGTACAATGAGCAGTTCTTC
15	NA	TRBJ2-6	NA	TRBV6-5	CASRIGLSGANVLTF	TGTGCCAGCAGGATAGGGCTCTCTGGGGCCAACGTCCTGACTTTC
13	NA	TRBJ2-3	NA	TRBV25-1	CASMRSPTDTQYF	TGTGCCAGCATGAGATCTCCCACAGATACGCAGTATTTT
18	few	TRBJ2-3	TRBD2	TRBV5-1	CASSLEWRGGARTDTQYF	TGCGCCAGCAGCTTGGAGTGGCGGGGAGGGGCTCGCACAGATACGCAGTATTTT
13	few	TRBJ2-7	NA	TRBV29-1	CSVGGVLVDEQYF	TGCAGCGTTGGGGGGGTACTAGTCGACGAGCAGTACTTC
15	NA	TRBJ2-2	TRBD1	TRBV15	CATSRGQGDTGELFF	TGTGCCACCAGCAGAGGACAGGGGGACACCGGGGAGCTGTTTTTT
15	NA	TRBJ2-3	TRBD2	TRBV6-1	CASTRGSPAADTQYF	TGTGCCAGTACCCGCGGGAGCCCCGCGGCAGATACGCAGTATTTT
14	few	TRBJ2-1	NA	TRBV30	CAWKRQGDLNEQFF	TGTGCCTGGAAGCGGCAGGGTGATCTCAATGAGCAGTTCTTC
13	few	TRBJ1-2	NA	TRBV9	CASSPRALYGYTF	TGTGCCAGCAGCCCCCGGGCCCTCTATGGCTACACCTTC
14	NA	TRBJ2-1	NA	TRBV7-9	CASSFGQGYNEQFF	TGTGCCAGCAGCTTCGGCCAGGGCTACAATGAGCAGTTCTTC
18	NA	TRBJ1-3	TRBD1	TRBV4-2	CASSQETRQGSTGNTIYF	TGTGCCAGCAGCCAAGAAACCCGACAGGGGTCAACTGGAAACACCATATATTTT
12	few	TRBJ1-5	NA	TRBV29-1	CSVAGSNQPQHF	TGCAGCGTTGCAGGGAGCAATCAGCCCCAGCATTTT
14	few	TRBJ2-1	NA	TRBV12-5	CASGLGQNFNEQFF	TGTGCTAGTGGTCTCGGACAGAATTTCAATGAGCAGTTCTTC
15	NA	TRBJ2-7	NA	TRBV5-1	CASSPTGAGDYEQYF	TGCGCCAGCAGCCCAACCGGGGCAGGCGACTACGAGCAGTACTTC
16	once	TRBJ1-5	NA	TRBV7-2	CASSLAVGDGNQPQHF	TGTGCCAGCAGCTTAGCGGTTGGGGACGGCAATCAGCCCCAGCATTTT
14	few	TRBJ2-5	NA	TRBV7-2	CASSLGGGQETQYF	TGTGCCAGCAGCTTAGGTGGGGGGCAAGAGACCCAGTACTTC
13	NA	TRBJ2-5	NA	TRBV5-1	CASSLTYRETQYF	TGCGCCAGCAGCTTAACATACCGGGAGACCCAGTACTTC
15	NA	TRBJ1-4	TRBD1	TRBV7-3	CASSLRPAGGEKLFF	TGTGCCAGCAGCTTAAGGCCGGCAGGGGGTGAAAAACTGTTTTTT
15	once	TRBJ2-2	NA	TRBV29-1	CSVQPQGGATGELFF	TGCAGCGTTCAACCCCAGGGGGGCGCCACCGGGGAGCTGTTTTTT
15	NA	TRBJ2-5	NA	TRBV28	CASSRLGAMGETQYF	TGTGCCAGCAGTCGGCTGGGGGCCATGGGGGAGACCCAGTACTTC
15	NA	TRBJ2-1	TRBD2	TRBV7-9	CASSYWTSGSDEQFF	TGTGCCAGCAGCTACTGGACTAGCGGGAGCGATGAGCAGTTCTTC
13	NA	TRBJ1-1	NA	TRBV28	CASRPTVNTEAFF	TGTGCCAGCAGACCGACAGTAAACACTGAAGCTTTCTTT
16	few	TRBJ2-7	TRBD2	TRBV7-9	CASSPSGSRLSYEQYF	TGTGCCAGCAGTCCTAGCGGGAGTCGATTAAGCTACGAGCAGTACTTC
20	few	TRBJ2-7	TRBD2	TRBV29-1	CSALKAGERRTSGPAYEQYF	TGCAGCGCGCTCAAAGCAGGGGAAAGGCGGACTAGCGGGCCCGCCTACGAGCAGTACTTC
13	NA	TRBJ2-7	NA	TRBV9	CASSGTNNHEQYF	TGTGCCAGCAGCGGGACAAACAATCACGAGCAGTACTTC
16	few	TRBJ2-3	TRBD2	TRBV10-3	CAISGAGGTSTDTQYF	TGTGCCATCAGTGGTGCGGGGGGAACTAGCACAGATACGCAGTATTTT
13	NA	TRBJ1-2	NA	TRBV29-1	CSADPGEVDGYTF	TGCAGCGCCGACCCCGGGGAAGTAGATGGCTACACCTTC
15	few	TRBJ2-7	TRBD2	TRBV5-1	CASSLATSGYYEQYF	TGCGCCAGCAGTTTGGCTACTAGCGGATACTACGAGCAGTACTTC
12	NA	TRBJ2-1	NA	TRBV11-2	CASSLMNNEQFF	TGTGCCAGCAGCCTGATGAACAATGAGCAGTTCTTC
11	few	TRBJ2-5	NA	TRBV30	CAWSAGETQYF	TGTGCCTGGAGTGCCGGTGAGACCCAGTACTTC
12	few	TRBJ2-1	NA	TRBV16	CASSPSYNEQFF	TGTGCCAGCAGCCCATCCTACAATGAGCAGTTCTTC
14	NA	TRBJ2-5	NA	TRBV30	CAWSLEPGRETQYF	TGTGCCTGGAGTCTGGAACCGGGGCGGGAGACCCAGTACTTC
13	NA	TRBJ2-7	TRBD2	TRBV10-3	CAIGTSGSGEQYF	TGTGCCATCGGGACTAGCGGGAGTGGTGAGCAGTACTTC
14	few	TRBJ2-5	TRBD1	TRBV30	CAWNGQGAGETQYF	TGTGCCTGGAACGGACAGGGGGCCGGGGAGACCCAGTACTTC
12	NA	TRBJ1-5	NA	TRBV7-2	CASSSPNQPQHF	TGTGCCAGCAGCTCCCCCAATCAGCCCCAGCATTTT
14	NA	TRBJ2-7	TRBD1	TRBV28	CASTSGQSSYEQYF	TGTGCCAGCACCTCGGGACAGTCCTCCTACGAGCAGTACTTC
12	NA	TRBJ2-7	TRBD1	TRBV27	CAVGQASYEQYF	TGCGCAGTCGGACAGGCCTCCTACGAGCAGTACTTC
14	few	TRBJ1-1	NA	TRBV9	CASSVVSASAEAFF	TGTGCCAGCAGCGTAGTATCTGCGAGTGCTGAAGCTTTCTTT
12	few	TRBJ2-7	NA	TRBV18	CASSPDRTQQYF	TGTGCCAGCTCACCCGACAGGACCCAGCAGTACTTC
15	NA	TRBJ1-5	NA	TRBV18	CASSPPGLTGQPQHF	TGTGCCAGCTCACCACCGGGGCTCACAGGTCAGCCCCAGCATTTT
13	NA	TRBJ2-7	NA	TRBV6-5	CASTGGPYYEQYF	TGTGCCAGCACCGGAGGGCCCTACTACGAGCAGTACTTC
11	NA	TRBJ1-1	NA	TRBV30	CAWARGTEAFF	TGTGCCTGGGCCAGGGGTACTGAAGCTTTCTTT
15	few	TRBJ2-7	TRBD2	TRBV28	CASSLVAGGAYEQYF	TGTGCCAGCAGTTTAGTTGCGGGAGGTGCCTACGAGCAGTACTTC
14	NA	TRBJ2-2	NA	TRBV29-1	CSVRDWSNTGELFF	TGCAGCGTTAGGGACTGGTCAAACACCGGGGAGCTGTTTTTT